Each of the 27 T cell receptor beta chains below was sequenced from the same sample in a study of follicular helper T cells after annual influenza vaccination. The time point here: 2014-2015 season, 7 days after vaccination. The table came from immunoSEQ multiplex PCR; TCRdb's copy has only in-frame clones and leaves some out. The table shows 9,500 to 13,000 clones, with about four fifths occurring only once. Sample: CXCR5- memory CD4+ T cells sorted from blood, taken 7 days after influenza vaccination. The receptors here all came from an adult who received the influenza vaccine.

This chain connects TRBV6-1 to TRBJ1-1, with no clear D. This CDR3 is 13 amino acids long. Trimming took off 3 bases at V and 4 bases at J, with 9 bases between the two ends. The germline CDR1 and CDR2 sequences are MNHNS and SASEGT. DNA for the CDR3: TGTGCCAGCAGTGACCTCAGTAGCACTGAAGCTTTCTTT. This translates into CASSDLSSTEAFF.

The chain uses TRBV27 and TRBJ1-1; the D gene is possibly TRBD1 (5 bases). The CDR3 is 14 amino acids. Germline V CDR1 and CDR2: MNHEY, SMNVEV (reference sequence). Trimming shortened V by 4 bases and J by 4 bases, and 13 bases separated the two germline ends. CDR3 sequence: CASSSDGAATEAFF. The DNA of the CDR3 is TGTGCCAGCAGTTCGGACGGGGCTGCCACTGAAGCTTTCTTT.

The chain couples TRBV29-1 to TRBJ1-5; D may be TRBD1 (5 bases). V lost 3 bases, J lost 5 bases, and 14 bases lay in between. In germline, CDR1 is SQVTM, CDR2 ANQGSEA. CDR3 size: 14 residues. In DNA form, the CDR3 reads TGCAGCGTTGAGGGGCAGGGATCGGATCAGCCCCAGCATTTT. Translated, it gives CSVEGQGSDQPQHF.

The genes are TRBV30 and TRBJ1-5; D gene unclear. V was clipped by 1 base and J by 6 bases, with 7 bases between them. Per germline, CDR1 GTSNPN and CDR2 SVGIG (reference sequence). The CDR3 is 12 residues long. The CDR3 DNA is TGTGCCTGGAGTGGGGGAAGTCAGCCCCAGCATTTT. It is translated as CAWSGGSQPQHF.

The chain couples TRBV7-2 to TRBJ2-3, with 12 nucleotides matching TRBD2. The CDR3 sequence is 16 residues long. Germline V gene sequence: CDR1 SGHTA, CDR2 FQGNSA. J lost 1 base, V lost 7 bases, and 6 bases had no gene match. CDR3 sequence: CASKRLAGVRTDTQYF. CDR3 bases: TGTGCCAGCAAGAGACTAGCGGGAGTCCGCACAGATACGCAGTATTTT.

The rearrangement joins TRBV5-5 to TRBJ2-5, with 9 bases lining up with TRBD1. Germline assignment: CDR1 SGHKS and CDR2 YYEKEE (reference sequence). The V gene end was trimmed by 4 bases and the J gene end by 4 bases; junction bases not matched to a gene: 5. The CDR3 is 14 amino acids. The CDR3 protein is CASSRDRDRETQYF. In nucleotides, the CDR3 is TGTGCCAGCAGCCGGGACAGGGACAGAGAGACCCAGTACTTC. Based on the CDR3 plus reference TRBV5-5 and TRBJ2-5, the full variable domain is DAGVTQSPTHLIKTRGQQVTLRCSPISGHKSVSWYQQVLGQGPQFIFQYYEKEERGRGNFPDRFSARQFPNYSSELNVNALLLGDSALYLCASSRDRDRETQYFGPGTRLLVL.

In DNA form, the CDR3 reads TGTGCCAGCGAACCGGGACAGCTTAGCAATCAGCCCCAGCATTTT. Its translation is CASEPGQLSNQPQHF. The rearrangement uses TRBV28 and TRBJ1-5; 7 bases align to TRBD1. The V gene end was trimmed by 8 bases and the J gene end by 0 bases; junction bases not matched to a gene: 7. CDR3 length: 15 residues. Germline V gene sequence: CDR1 MDHEN, CDR2 SYDVKM.

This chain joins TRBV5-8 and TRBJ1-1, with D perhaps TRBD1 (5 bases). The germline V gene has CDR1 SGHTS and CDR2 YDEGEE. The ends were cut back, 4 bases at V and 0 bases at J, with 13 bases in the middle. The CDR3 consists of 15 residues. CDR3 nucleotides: TGTGCCAGCAGCAGGAGGTTCAGGGTGAACACTGAAGCTTTCTTT. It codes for CASSRRFRVNTEAFF.

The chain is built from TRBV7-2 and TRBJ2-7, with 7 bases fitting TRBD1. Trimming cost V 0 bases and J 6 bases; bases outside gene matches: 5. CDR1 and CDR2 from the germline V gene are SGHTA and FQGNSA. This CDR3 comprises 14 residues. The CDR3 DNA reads TGTGCCAGCAGCTTAGCGACAGGGATGGGCGAGCAGTACTTC. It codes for CASSLATGMGEQYF.

CDR3 region: CASSVATRAGANVLTF. Written as DNA, the CDR3 is TGTGCCAGCAGCGTAGCTACAAGGGCCGGGGCCAACGTCCTGACTTTC. The V and J genes are TRBV9 and TRBJ2-6; D remains unclear. Germline CDR1 SGDLS, CDR2 YYNGEE. The CDR3 loop spans 16 amino acids. V dropped 0 bases and J dropped 4 bases, with 11 bases sitting between them.

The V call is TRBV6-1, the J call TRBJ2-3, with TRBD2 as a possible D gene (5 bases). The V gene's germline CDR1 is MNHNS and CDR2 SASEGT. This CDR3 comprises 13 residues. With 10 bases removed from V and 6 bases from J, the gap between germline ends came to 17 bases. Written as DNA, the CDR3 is TGTGCCACCTCTAGCCGAGGGTACGATACGCAGTATTTT. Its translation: CATSSRGYDTQYF.

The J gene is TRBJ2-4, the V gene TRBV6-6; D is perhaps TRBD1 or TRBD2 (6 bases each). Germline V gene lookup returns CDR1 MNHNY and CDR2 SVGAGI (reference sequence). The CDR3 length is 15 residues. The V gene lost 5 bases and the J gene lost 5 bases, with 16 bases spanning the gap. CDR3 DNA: TGTGCCAGCAGTGGCCACGGGGGCGGGGAAAACATTCAGTACTTC. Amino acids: CASSGHGGGENIQYF.

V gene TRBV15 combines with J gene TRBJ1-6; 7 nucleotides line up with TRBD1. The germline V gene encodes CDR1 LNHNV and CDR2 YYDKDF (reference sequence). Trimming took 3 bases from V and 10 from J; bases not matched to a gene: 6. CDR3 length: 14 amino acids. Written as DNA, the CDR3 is TGTGCCACCAGCAGCTTTACAGGGGAGTCACCCCTCCACTTT. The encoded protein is CATSSFTGESPLHF.

CDR3 sequence reads: CASRRTGGNTGELFF. For the CDR3, the DNA is TGTGCCAGCAGACGGACAGGGGGGAACACCGGGGAGCTGTTTTTT. The chain is built from TRBV6-1 and TRBJ2-2; 10 nucleotides match TRBD1. The germline V gene has CDR1 MNHNS and CDR2 SASEGT. The V gene end was trimmed by 6 bases and the J gene end by 1 base; junction bases not matched to a gene: 2. The CDR3 consists of 15 residues.

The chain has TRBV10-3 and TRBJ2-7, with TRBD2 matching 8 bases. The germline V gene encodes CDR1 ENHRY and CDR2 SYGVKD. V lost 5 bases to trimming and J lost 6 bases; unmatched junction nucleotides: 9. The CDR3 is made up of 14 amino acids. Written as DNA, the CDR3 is TGTGCCATCAGTAATAGCGGGACAACCCGCGAGCAGTACTTC. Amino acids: CAISNSGTTREQYF.

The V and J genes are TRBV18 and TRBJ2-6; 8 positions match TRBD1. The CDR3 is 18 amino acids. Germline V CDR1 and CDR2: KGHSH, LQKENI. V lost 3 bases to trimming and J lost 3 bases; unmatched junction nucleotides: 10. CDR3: CASSPETGVAFGANVLTF. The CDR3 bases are TGTGCCAGCTCACCCGAGACAGGGGTCGCTTTTGGGGCCAACGTCCTGACTTTC.

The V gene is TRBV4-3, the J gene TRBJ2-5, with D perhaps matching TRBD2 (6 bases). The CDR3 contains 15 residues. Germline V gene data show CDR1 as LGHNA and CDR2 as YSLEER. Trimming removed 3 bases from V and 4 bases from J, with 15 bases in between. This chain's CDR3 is CASSQGPRGGETQYF. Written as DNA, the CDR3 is TGCGCCAGCAGCCAGGGCCCCCGGGGAGGAGAGACCCAGTACTTC.

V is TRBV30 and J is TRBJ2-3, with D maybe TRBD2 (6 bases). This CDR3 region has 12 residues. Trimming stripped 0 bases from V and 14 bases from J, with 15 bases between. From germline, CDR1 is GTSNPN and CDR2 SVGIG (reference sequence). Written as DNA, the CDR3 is TGTGCCTGGAGTGTCACGGGAGTTAATCCGTATTTT. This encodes CAWSVTGVNPYF.

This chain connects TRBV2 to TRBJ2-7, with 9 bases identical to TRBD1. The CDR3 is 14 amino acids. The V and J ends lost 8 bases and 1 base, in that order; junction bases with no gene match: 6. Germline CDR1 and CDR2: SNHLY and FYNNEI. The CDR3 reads CASGRDRASYEQYF. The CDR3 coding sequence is TGTGCCAGCGGCCGGGACAGGGCATCCTACGAGCAGTACTTC.

CDR3: CASSPGTGRNTGELFF. CDR3 coding DNA: TGCGCCAGCAGCCCGGGAACAGGGAGGAACACCGGGGAGCTGTTTTTT. The chain recombines TRBV5-1 with TRBJ2-2, with a weak D call TRBD1 (6 bases). Trimming shortened V by 4 bases and J by 1 base, and 14 bases separated the two germline ends. Germline lookup yields CDR1 SGHRS and CDR2 YFSETQ. The CDR3 contains 16 residues.

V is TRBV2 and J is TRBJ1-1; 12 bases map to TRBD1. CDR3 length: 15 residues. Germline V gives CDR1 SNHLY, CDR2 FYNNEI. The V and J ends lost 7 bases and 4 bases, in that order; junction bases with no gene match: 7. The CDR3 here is CASIPGQGAPTEAFF. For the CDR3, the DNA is TGTGCCAGCATACCGGGACAGGGGGCGCCCACTGAAGCTTTCTTT.

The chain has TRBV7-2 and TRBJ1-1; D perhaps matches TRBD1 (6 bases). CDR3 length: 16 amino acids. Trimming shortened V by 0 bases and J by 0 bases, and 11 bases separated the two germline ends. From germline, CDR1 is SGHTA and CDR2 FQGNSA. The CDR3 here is CASSLAGAGVNTEAFF. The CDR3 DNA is TGTGCCAGCAGCTTAGCGGGGGCGGGCGTGAACACTGAAGCTTTCTTT. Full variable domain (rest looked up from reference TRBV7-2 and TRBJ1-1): GAGVSQSPSNKVTEKGKDVELRCDPISGHTALYWYRQSLGQGLEFLIYFQGNSAPDKSGLPSDRFSAERTGGSVSTLTIQRTQQEDSAVYLCASSLAGAGVNTEAFFGQGTRLTVV.

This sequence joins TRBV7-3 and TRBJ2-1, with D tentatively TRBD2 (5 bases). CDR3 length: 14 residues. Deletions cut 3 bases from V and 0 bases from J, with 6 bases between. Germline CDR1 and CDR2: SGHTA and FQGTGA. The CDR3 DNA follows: TGTGCCAGCAGCTTGGCGGGCTCCTACAATGAGCAGTTCTTC. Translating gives CASSLAGSYNEQFF.

The CDR3 DNA sequence: TGCGCCAGCAGCCAGCCGGGGGTCTCCTACGAGCAGTACTTC. Protein: CASSQPGVSYEQYF. This sequence joins TRBV4-1 and TRBJ2-7; perhaps TRBD2 as D (6 bases). CDR1 and CDR2 from the germline V gene are MGHRA and YSYEKL. The CDR3 covers 14 residues. V dropped 3 bases and J dropped 0 bases, with 9 bases sitting between them.

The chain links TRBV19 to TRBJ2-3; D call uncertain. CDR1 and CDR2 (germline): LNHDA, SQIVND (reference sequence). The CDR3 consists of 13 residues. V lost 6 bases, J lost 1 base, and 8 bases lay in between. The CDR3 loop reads CASSLQGTDTQYF. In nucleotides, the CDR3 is TGTGCCAGTAGCTTGCAGGGCACAGATACGCAGTATTTT.

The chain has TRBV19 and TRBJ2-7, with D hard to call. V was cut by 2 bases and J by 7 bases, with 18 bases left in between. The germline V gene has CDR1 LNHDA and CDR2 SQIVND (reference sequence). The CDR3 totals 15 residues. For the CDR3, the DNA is TGTGCCAGTAGTATATGGGCACGGCAGCCACGGGAGCAGTACTTC. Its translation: CASSIWARQPREQYF.

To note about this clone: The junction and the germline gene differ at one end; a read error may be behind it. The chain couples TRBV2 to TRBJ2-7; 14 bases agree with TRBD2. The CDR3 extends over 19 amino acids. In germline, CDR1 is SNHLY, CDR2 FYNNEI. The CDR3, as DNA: TGTGCCAGCAGGGGAGCCGGGACTAGCGGGAGCAGTGCCTCCCACGAGCAGTACTTC. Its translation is CASRGAGTSGSSASHEQYF.